At least ten counts were recorded for the clone carrying this T cell receptor (beta chain). Its antigen is unknown. Trimming removed 1 base at V and 5 bases at J, with 12 bases between. The CDR3 spans 14 residues. Germline values: CDR1 SEHNR, CDR2 FQNEAQ (reference sequence). The sample originates from a study of T cells in Graves' hyperthyroidism and ophthalmopathy. At the level of the study: Peripheral blood collection took place at initial diagnosis, before any treatment. Study conclusions and caveats: Blood also carried most thyroid clonotypes expanded above 0.001. Model output signaled ophthalmopathy a median 6.5 months ahead of onset.

Amplified TCR beta CDR3 regions derived from RNA transcripts. First-round RT-PCR targeting the TCR CDR3 was performed with the HTBI primer set. TCRdb analysed the multiplex PCR reads with MiXCR anew, one entry per CDR3 protein. The table has some 400,000 distinct CDR3 sequences, more than 11% seen once. Researchers defined stable Graves' hyperthyroidism as no ophthalmopathy progression within 18 months. The gene calls are TRBV7-9 and TRBJ2-7; no clear D gene. The sequencing input was blood. This TCR came from a woman aged 60 to 75 with Graves' hyperthyroidism. In nucleotides, the CDR3 is TGTGCCAGCAGCTTAGTTTCTGGGTTCAACGAGCAGTACTTC. Its translation is CASSLVSGFNEQYF.